What follows are 32 T cell receptor beta chains derived from one specimen sequenced in a study of blood T cell repertoires in COVID-19. Data came from immunoSEQ multiplex PCR; TCRdb stores just in-frame clones and leaves some out. The data contain about 77,000 clones, about 80% of them singletons. The sample comprised peripheral blood. The receptors derive from a woman between 70 and 85 years old with acute or convalescent COVID-19.

There are a few counts of this clone. The rearrangement links TRBV11-2 to TRBJ2-1, with 8 positions matching TRBD2. The CDR3 sequence is 16 residues long. The germline gives CDR1 SGHAT, CDR2 FQNNGV. Trimming took 2 bases from V and 2 from J; bases not matched to a gene: 5. The CDR3 nucleotides are TGTGCCAGCAGCTTAATCCCGGGGGGGACCTACAATGAGCAGTTCTTC. Translated: CASSLIPGGTYNEQFF. The variable domain in full, completed from reference TRBV11-2 and TRBJ2-1, reads EAGVAQSPRYKIIEKRQSVAFWCNPISGHATLYWYQQILGQGPKLLIQFQNNGVVDDSQLPKDRFSAERLKGVDSTLKIQPAKLEDSAVYLCASSLIPGGTYNEQFFGPGTRLTVL.

The V call is TRBV7-2, the J call TRBJ2-7; TRBD2 matches 7 bases. Losses at the gene ends were 5 bases for V and 3 bases for J; bases not matched to a gene: 7. This CDR3 spans 14 amino acids. CDR1 is SGHTA and CDR2 is FQGNSA in the germline V gene. The CDR3 is CASSPYGGDYEQYF. As DNA, the CDR3 is TGTGCCAGCAGCCCTTATGGGGGGGACTACGAGCAGTACTTC.

This clone has only a few counts. The chain couples TRBV29-1 to TRBJ2-3; TRBD1 aligns across 8 bases. This CDR3 has 14 residues. J was trimmed by 4 bases and V by 4 bases; bases with no gene match: 7. Germline V gene data show CDR1 as SQVTM and CDR2 as ANQGSEA. The CDR3 DNA reads as TGCAGCGTTGGGCGGGCAGGGGGCGCAGATACGCAGTATTTT. Translation: CSVGRAGGADTQYF.

This clone was seen once. The chain employs TRBV6-2 or TRBV6-3 and TRBJ1-5, with D tentatively TRBD1 (6 bases). V lost 2 bases and J 0 bases, leaving 14 bases between the germline ends. The V gene's germline CDR1 is MNHEY and CDR2 SVGEGT. This CDR3 contains 17 residues. CDR3 in amino acids: CASSYIGGANSNQPQHF. The CDR3 nucleotides are TGTGCCAGCAGTTACATAGGGGGGGCCAATAGCAATCAGCCCCAGCATTTT.

The rearrangement uses TRBV19 and TRBJ2-2; 7 nucleotides match TRBD1. Trimming took 4 bases from V and 7 from J; bases not matched to a gene: 3. This CDR3 has 13 residues. Germline lookup yields CDR1 LNHDA and CDR2 SQIVND (reference sequence). CDR3 residues: CASSTSGGGELFF. CDR3 DNA: TGTGCCAGTAGTACCTCAGGGGGCGGGGAGCTGTTTTTT.

This sequence joins TRBV13 and TRBJ2-3; 7 nucleotides align to TRBD2. The CDR3 runs to 16 residues. CDR1 is PRHDT, CDR2 FYEKMQ, per germline (reference sequence). V lost 5 bases to trimming and J lost 4 bases; unmatched junction nucleotides: 12. CDR3 in DNA: TGTGCCAGCAGCAAGAGCGGGGACCCTTCCCCAGATACGCAGTATTTT. Translation: CASSKSGDPSPDTQYF.

The chain uses TRBV6-1 and TRBJ1-3; D is perhaps TRBD1 (6 bases). The CDR3 has 16 amino acids. Trimming took 6 bases from V and 2 from J, leaving 17 bases between them. Germline CDR1 reads MNHNS; CDR2 reads SASEGT. CDR3 protein: CASRENTGRAGNTIYF. CDR3 DNA: TGTGCCAGCAGGGAAAACACAGGGAGGGCTGGAAACACCATATATTTT.

The chain links TRBV29-1 to TRBJ1-3; 9 positions match TRBD1. The germline V gene encodes CDR1 SQVTM and CDR2 ANQGSEA. V lost 0 bases, J lost 2 bases, and 2 bases stayed unmatched. The CDR3 runs 15 residues. Written as DNA, the CDR3 is TGCAGCGTTGAAGATGGGACAGGGACTGGAAACACCATATATTTT. It specifies CSVEDGTGTGNTIYF.

The sample holds one count of this clone. V is TRBV2 and J is TRBJ1-2; TRBD1 aligns across 8 bases. The CDR3 extends over 16 amino acids. The V gene end was trimmed by 7 bases and the J gene end by 2 bases; junction bases not matched to a gene: 12. Looked up from germline, CDR1 is SNHLY and CDR2 is FYNNEI. CDR3 region: CASTGTGYEGNYGYTF. The CDR3 DNA sequence: TGTGCCAGCACAGGGACAGGCTACGAAGGGAACTATGGCTACACCTTC.

The chain uses TRBV12-3 or TRBV12-4 and TRBJ2-7; no clear D. The ends were cut back, 3 bases at V and 3 bases at J, with 3 bases in the middle. The CDR3 loop spans 11 amino acids. The CDR3 coding sequence is TGTGCCAGCAGTTTCGGCTACGAGCAGTACTTC. This sequence encodes CASSFGYEQYF.

The chain couples TRBV29-1 to TRBJ2-1; weak D call: TRBD1 (6 bases). The germline V gene has CDR1 SQVTM and CDR2 ANQGSEA. CDR3 length: 13 residues. V dropped 5 bases and J dropped 8 bases, with 16 bases sitting between them. The CDR3 nucleotides read TGCAGCGTTAGGGGGACAATGTGGGATGAGCAGTTCTTC. It codes for CSVRGTMWDEQFF.

The rearrangement uses TRBV9 and TRBJ2-3; 7 bases are shared with TRBD2. The CDR3 is 15 amino acids. Germline V CDR1 and CDR2: SGDLS, YYNGEE. With 1 base clipped from V and 1 base from J, the junction kept 3 bases outside the gene matches. The CDR3 nucleotides are TGTGCCAGCAGCGTAAAAACTAGCGGCACAGATACGCAGTATTTT. Encoded protein: CASSVKTSGTDTQYF.

This clone appeared a single time. The J gene is TRBJ2-7, the V gene TRBV7-9; no firm D call. Between the trimmed V and J ends, which lost 2 bases and 7 bases, there was a span of 9 bases. This CDR3 has 12 amino acids. Germline V gives CDR1 SEHNR, CDR2 FQNEAQ (reference sequence). CDR3 in amino acids: CASSLTGGEQYF. The DNA of the CDR3 is TGTGCCAGCAGCTTAACGGGTGGAGAGCAGTACTTC.

The sample holds a few counts of this clone. DNA of the CDR3: TGTGCCAGCAGCGACTCCCAGGTGGGAAACACCATATATTTT. Translating it yields CASSDSQVGNTIYF. The chain joins TRBV9 to TRBJ1-3; D call uncertain. The V end was cut by 3 bases, the J end by 4 bases, with 11 bases between. The CDR3 runs to 14 residues. CDR1 is SGDLS, CDR2 YYNGEE, per germline.

This clone was picked up a small number of times. The chain links TRBV3-1 (or the pseudogene TRBV3-2) to TRBJ1-2, with 8 bases identical to TRBD1. CDR3 length: 12 amino acids. Germline values: CDR1 LGHDT, CDR2 YNNKEL (reference sequence). V trimming: 6 bases; J trimming: 8 bases; junction bases outside the gene matches: 5. The CDR3: CASRDRVIGYTF. The CDR3 coding sequence is TGTGCCAGCAGGGACAGGGTGATCGGCTACACCTTC.

The chain couples TRBV3-1 (or the pseudogene TRBV3-2) to TRBJ2-3, with unresolved D. V shed 4 bases and J shed 1 base, with 9 bases lying between them. CDR1 and CDR2 from the germline V gene are LGHDT and YNNKEL (reference sequence). The CDR3 has 14 residues. The CDR3 region has the DNA TGTGCCAGCAGCCTCCTCACTGGCACAGATACGCAGTATTTT. The encoded protein is CASSLLTGTDTQYF.

The chain carries TRBV19 and TRBJ1-6; D might be TRBD1 (5 bases). The CDR3 is made up of 17 amino acids. In germline, CDR1 is LNHDA, CDR2 SQIVND (reference sequence). V was cut by 5 bases and J by 7 bases, with 21 bases left in between. The CDR3 DNA reads TGTGCCAGTAGTCCCCCTGGACACCTGAGGCCGAATTCACCCCTCCACTTT. Protein sequence: CASSPPGHLRPNSPLHF.

V and J are TRBV18 and TRBJ2-7; 9 positions match TRBD2. Losses at the gene ends were 0 bases for V and 2 bases for J; bases not matched to a gene: 2. Germline V gives CDR1 KGHSH, CDR2 LQKENI. The CDR3 has 15 residues. CDR3 amino acids: CASSPPAGGPYEQYF. CDR3 DNA sequence: TGTGCCAGCTCACCACCGGCGGGGGGGCCCTACGAGCAGTACTTC.

This clone was detected a few times. The gene calls are TRBV6-2 or TRBV6-3 and TRBJ2-5; the match to TRBD2 covers 7 bases. Germline V gene lookup returns CDR1 MNHEY and CDR2 SVGEGT. V lost 4 bases, J lost 3 bases, and 8 bases stayed unmatched. This CDR3 has 15 residues. CDR3 nucleotide sequence: TGTGCCAGCAGTTGGGGGGGGATAAATGAAGAGACCCAGTACTTC. Translated, it gives CASSWGGINEETQYF.

The sample holds a few counts of this clone. This chain connects TRBV19 to TRBJ2-1, with 10 bases lining up with TRBD1. Germline V gene sequence: CDR1 LNHDA, CDR2 SQIVND (reference sequence). CDR3 length: 15 amino acids. Losses at the gene ends were 1 base for V and 12 bases for J; bases not matched to a gene: 9. The CDR3 spells CASSIGGQGIQGQFF. In nucleotides, the CDR3 is TGTGCCAGTAGTATAGGGGGACAGGGGATCCAGGGGCAGTTCTTC.

The gene calls are TRBV2 and TRBJ2-7; 8 nucleotides line up with TRBD1. This CDR3 has 13 amino acids. J gave up 7 bases and V 4 bases, and 6 bases lay outside the gene matches. Germline loops: CDR1 SNHLY, CDR2 FYNNEI. CDR3 bases: TGTGCCAGCAGTGGACAGGGGACCTGGGAGCAGTACTTC. This translates into CASSGQGTWEQYF. Using reference TRBV2 and TRBJ2-7 for the parts outside the CDR3, the full variable domain is EPEVTQTPSHQVTQMGQEVILRCVPISNHLYFYWYRQILGQKVEFLVSFYNNEISEKSEIFDDQFSVERPDGSNFTLKIRSTKLEDSAMYFCASSGQGTWEQYFGPGTRLTVT.

V usage is TRBV6-2 or TRBV6-3 and J usage is TRBJ2-2, with 7 bases fitting TRBD2. V lost 4 bases to trimming and J lost 4 bases; unmatched junction nucleotides: 3. In germline, CDR1 is MNHEY, CDR2 SVGEGT. The CDR3 length is 14 residues. The CDR3 loop is CASSLGLTTGELFF. The DNA of the CDR3 is TGTGCCAGCAGTTTGGGACTAACCACCGGGGAGCTGTTTTTT.

This sequence joins TRBV6-2 or TRBV6-3 and TRBJ2-3, with 8 bases matching TRBD1. After removal of 5 bases from V and 4 bases from J, the junction contained 11 bases not matched to a gene. Per the germline V gene, CDR1 is MNHEY and CDR2 is SVGEGT. CDR3 length: 16 residues. The CDR3 nucleotides are TGTGCCAGCAGTGGAGGGACAGGACGCATTGCAGATACGCAGTATTTT. Protein sequence: CASSGGTGRIADTQYF.

The gene calls are TRBV7-2 and TRBJ1-4; tentative D call: TRBD1 (6 bases). The CDR3 runs 16 residues. Germline V CDR1 and CDR2: SGHTA, FQGNSA. The V and J ends lost 5 bases and 4 bases respectively, with 17 bases between them. The DNA of the CDR3 is TGTGCCAGCAGCCCACAAGGGGGACGCCTTAATGAAAAACTGTTTTTT. This codes for CASSPQGGRLNEKLFF. Variable domain in full (rest from reference TRBV7-2 and TRBJ1-4): GAGVSQSPSNKVTEKGKDVELRCDPISGHTALYWYRQSLGQGLEFLIYFQGNSAPDKSGLPSDRFSAERTGGSVSTLTIQRTQQEDSAVYLCASSPQGGRLNEKLFFGSGTQLSVL.

V usage is TRBV7-2 and J usage is TRBJ1-6; D is ambiguous. Per the germline V gene, CDR1 is SGHTA and CDR2 is FQGNSA. CDR3 length: 14 amino acids. V dropped 3 bases and J dropped 9 bases, with 12 bases sitting between them. The CDR3 region is CASSLVGGRSPLHF. CDR3 bases: TGTGCCAGCAGCTTGGTGGGAGGACGTTCACCCCTCCACTTT.

The V call is TRBV3-1 (or the pseudogene TRBV3-2), the J call TRBJ2-1; 10 positions agree with TRBD2. Germline V gene data show CDR1 as LGHDT and CDR2 as YNNKEL (reference sequence). CDR3 length: 16 amino acids. V dropped 1 base and J dropped 6; count of bases not matched to a gene: 6. The CDR3 spells CASSQGAGGPVNEQFF. CDR3 coding DNA: TGTGCCAGCAGCCAAGGAGCGGGGGGGCCTGTCAATGAGCAGTTCTTC.

The chain joins TRBV11-3 to TRBJ2-1; D unresolved. V lost 2 bases and J 10 bases, leaving 12 bases between the germline ends. Germline lookup yields CDR1 SGHNT and CDR2 YENEEA. The CDR3 is 13 residues long. CDR3 DNA: TGTGCCAGCAGCTTATCCCCTAGTGGGGAGCAGTTCTTC. Residues: CASSLSPSGEQFF.

V is TRBV6-5 and J is TRBJ2-1, with 12 bases lining up with TRBD2. The germline CDR1 and CDR2 sequences are MNHEY and SVGAGI. This CDR3 is 16 amino acids long. The junction had 4 bases not matched to a gene; V was cut back by 2 bases and J by 5 bases. The CDR3 reads CASSYTSGGHDNEQFF. In nucleotides, the CDR3 is TGTGCCAGCAGTTACACTAGCGGGGGGCACGACAATGAGCAGTTCTTC.

This clone was observed once. The chain joins TRBV6-5 to TRBJ1-1; perhaps TRBD1 as D (5 bases). V was shortened by 0 bases and J by 4 bases, with 12 bases between the two germline ends. CDR1 MNHEY and CDR2 SVGAGI come from the germline V gene. This CDR3 is built from 15 residues. The CDR3 DNA sequence: TGTGCCAGCAGTTACTCATTCAGGGATGGCACTGAAGCTTTCTTT. Amino acids: CASSYSFRDGTEAFF.

V gene TRBV3-1 (or the pseudogene TRBV3-2) combines with J gene TRBJ2-7; TRBD2 agrees at 10 bases. V shed 4 bases, J shed 4 bases, and the junction held 7 bases outside the gene matches. The germline gives CDR1 LGHDT, CDR2 YNNKEL (reference sequence). The CDR3 length is 15 residues. The CDR3 loop is CASSLTAGGRYEQYF. CDR3 sequence (DNA): TGTGCCAGCAGCCTCACAGCGGGGGGGCGATACGAGCAGTACTTC.

This clone was found once. The rearrangement uses TRBV3-1 (or the pseudogene TRBV3-2) and TRBJ1-4; tentatively, D is TRBD1 (5 bases). V lost 0 bases to trimming and J lost 5 bases, with 22 bases between them. Germline V gives CDR1 LGHDT, CDR2 YNNKEL (reference sequence). This CDR3 has 19 amino acids. The CDR3 nucleotides are TGTGCCAGCAGCCAAGATGGGGGGAGGGTCGTCGCGCCGAATGAAAAACTGTTTTTT. The encoded protein is CASSQDGGRVVAPNEKLFF.

The CDR3 region is CASSLAGSGYGYTF. CDR3 coding DNA: TGTGCCAGCAGTTTGGCGGGGAGCGGCTATGGCTACACCTTC. This rearrangement joins TRBV28 to TRBJ1-2; D call uncertain. Trimming removed 3 bases from V and 4 bases from J, with 12 bases in between. Germline-derived CDR1 and CDR2 are MDHEN and SYDVKM. This CDR3 has 14 amino acids.